A selection of T cell receptor beta chains follows, all from one sample in a study of early T cells in non-severe SARS-CoV-2 infection. TCRdb used MiXCR to reprocess the 5' RACE reads, holding one entry per CDR3 protein. The sample has under 30,000 distinct CDR3 sequences, about 5.8% seen once; the top ten hold more than 20%. The sequenced material came from whole blood. These receptors were obtained from an adult who was a healthcare worker with PCR-confirmed SARS-CoV-2 infection or an uninfected control (not recorded which). CDR3s include the opening cysteine and the closing phenylalanine or tryptophan. Fields, in order: clone size, V gene, J gene, D gene, CDR3 protein, CDR3 DNA. The D gene is left open where the match is weak. The size entry is marked missing in some rows and otherwise reads once, few, many or a size class.

clone size: many
V gene: TRBV5-1
J gene: TRBJ2-1
D gene: .
CDR3 protein: CASSPDYNEQFF
CDR3 DNA: TGCGCCAGCAGTCCCGACTACAATGAGCAGTTCTTC

clone size: many
V gene: TRBV20-1
J gene: TRBJ2-6
D gene: .
CDR3 protein: CSAWVAGANVLTF
CDR3 DNA: TGCAGTGCTTGGGTGGCTGGGGCCAACGTCCTGACTTTC

clone size: many
V gene: TRBV20-1
J gene: TRBJ2-1
D gene: .
CDR3 protein: CSARDPARGKEQFF
CDR3 DNA: TGCAGTGCTAGAGATCCAGCGCGGGGTAAGGAGCAGTTCTTC

clone size: many
V gene: TRBV18
J gene: TRBJ1-6
D gene: TRBD1
CDR3 protein: CASSPLGTVNSPLHF
CDR3 DNA: TGTGCCAGCTCACCACTCGGGACAGTTAATTCACCCCTCCACTTT

clone size: many
V gene: TRBV5-1
J gene: TRBJ1-2
D gene: .
CDR3 protein: CASSLDTINYGYTF
CDR3 DNA: TGCGCCAGCAGCTTGGACACCATTAACTATGGCTACACCTTC

clone size: many
V gene: TRBV18
J gene: TRBJ2-7
D gene: TRBD2
CDR3 protein: CASSPPGGLGAYEQYF
CDR3 DNA: TGTGCCAGCTCACCACCGGGGGGACTAGGGGCCTACGAGCAGTACTTC

clone size: many
V gene: TRBV28
J gene: TRBJ2-1
D gene: .
CDR3 protein: CASTGPAYYNEQFF
CDR3 DNA: TGTGCCAGCACGGGGCCCGCTTATTACAATGAGCAGTTCTTC

clone size: many
V gene: TRBV28
J gene: TRBJ2-3
D gene: .
CDR3 protein: CASKTSTDTQYF
CDR3 DNA: TGTGCCAGCAAGACGAGCACAGATACGCAGTATTTT

clone size: many
V gene: TRBV7-9
J gene: TRBJ2-1
D gene: .
CDR3 protein: CASSLSGSTNEQFF
CDR3 DNA: TGTGCCAGCAGCTTGAGCGGGTCCACCAATGAGCAGTTCTTC

clone size: many
V gene: TRBV20-1
J gene: TRBJ1-1
D gene: .
CDR3 protein: CSARRETTEAFF
CDR3 DNA: TGCAGTGCTAGGAGGGAAACCACTGAAGCTTTCTTT

clone size: many
V gene: TRBV19
J gene: TRBJ1-5
D gene: .
CDR3 protein: CASSIGGNNQPQHF
CDR3 DNA: TGTGCCAGTAGTATTGGAGGGAACAATCAGCCCCAGCATTTT

clone size: few
V gene: TRBV7-9
J gene: TRBJ2-1
D gene: TRBD2
CDR3 protein: CASTGLPYNEQFF
CDR3 DNA: TGTGCCAGCACGGGACTACCTTACAATGAGCAGTTCTTC

clone size: .
V gene: TRBV5-1
J gene: TRBJ2-5
D gene: TRBD1
CDR3 protein: CASSILTGVEETQYF
CDR3 DNA: TGCGCCAGCAGTATCCTAACAGGGGTTGAAGAGACCCAGTACTTC

clone size: many
V gene: TRBV14
J gene: TRBJ1-1
D gene: .
CDR3 protein: CASSQDWPLNTEAFF
CDR3 DNA: TGTGCCAGCAGCCAAGATTGGCCCTTGAACACTGAAGCTTTCTTT

clone size: many
V gene: TRBV3-1
J gene: TRBJ2-3
D gene: .
CDR3 protein: CASSQVVSVDTQYF
CDR3 DNA: TGTGCCAGCAGCCAAGTAGTCAGTGTCGATACGCAGTATTTT

clone size: many
V gene: TRBV10-3
J gene: TRBJ2-1
D gene: TRBD2
CDR3 protein: CAIRGGTSGGHLSSYNEQFF
CDR3 DNA: TGTGCCATCAGGGGAGGAACTAGCGGGGGGCACCTCAGCTCCTACAATGAGCAGTTCTTC

clone size: many
V gene: TRBV18
J gene: TRBJ2-3
D gene: TRBD1
CDR3 protein: CASSPGTGGKDTQYF
CDR3 DNA: TGTGCCAGCTCACCAGGGACAGGGGGGAAAGATACGCAGTATTTT

clone size: .
V gene: TRBV28
J gene: TRBJ2-5
D gene: TRBD2
CDR3 protein: CASTQSGSSGKETQYF
CDR3 DNA: TGTGCCAGCACTCAAAGCGGGTCTAGCGGAAAAGAGACCCAGTACTTC